This TCR beta chain was captured by sequencing in a study of blood T cells in healthy people across ages. PCR was performed a second time for about 7 to 11 cycles using a sample-barcoded 5' primer and a J-beta primer mix. TCRdb re-called the 5' RACE reads with MiXCR, one entry per CDR3 protein. This table holds over a million distinct CDR3 sequences, 40% to 50% found once. General study results and limits: Diversity was higher, and naive CD4+ cells more numerous, in long-lived donors than in aged donors. Investigators viewed diversity estimates from one million T cells as underestimates, the study reported.

The germline V and J ends were trimmed by 2 bases and 7 bases, with 5 bases remaining between them. This CDR3 has 11 amino acids. This clonotype was seen a few times. Its target is not known. The V gene is TRBV12-3 or TRBV12-4, the J gene TRBJ2-5; no definite D call. Source material: blood. The receptor was isolated from a woman younger than 30 in good health. CDR3 nucleotide sequence: TGTGCCAGCAGTTTAATGTGGACCCAGTACTTC. Protein sequence: CASSLMWTQYF.